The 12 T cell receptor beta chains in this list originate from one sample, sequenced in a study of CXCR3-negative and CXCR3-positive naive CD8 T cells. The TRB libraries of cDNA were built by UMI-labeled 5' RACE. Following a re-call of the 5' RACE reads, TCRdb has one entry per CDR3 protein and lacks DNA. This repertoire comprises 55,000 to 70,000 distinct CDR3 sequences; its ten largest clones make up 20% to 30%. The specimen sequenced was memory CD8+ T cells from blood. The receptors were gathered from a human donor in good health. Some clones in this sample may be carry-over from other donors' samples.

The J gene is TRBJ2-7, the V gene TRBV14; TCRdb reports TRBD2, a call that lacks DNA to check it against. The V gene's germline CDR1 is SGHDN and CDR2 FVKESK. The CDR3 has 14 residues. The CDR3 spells CASSQGGDLYEQYF.

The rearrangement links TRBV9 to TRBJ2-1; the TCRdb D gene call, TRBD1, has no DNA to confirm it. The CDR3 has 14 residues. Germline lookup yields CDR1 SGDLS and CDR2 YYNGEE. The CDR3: CASSVVSGDNEQFF.

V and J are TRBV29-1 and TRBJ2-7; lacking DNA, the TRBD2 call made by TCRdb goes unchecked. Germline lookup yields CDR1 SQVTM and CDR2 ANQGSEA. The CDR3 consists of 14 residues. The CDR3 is CSVEVSGTSYEQYF.

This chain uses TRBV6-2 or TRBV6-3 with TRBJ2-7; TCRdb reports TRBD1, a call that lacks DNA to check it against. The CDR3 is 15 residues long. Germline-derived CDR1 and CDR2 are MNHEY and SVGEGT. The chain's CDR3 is CASSYPTGYTYEQYF.

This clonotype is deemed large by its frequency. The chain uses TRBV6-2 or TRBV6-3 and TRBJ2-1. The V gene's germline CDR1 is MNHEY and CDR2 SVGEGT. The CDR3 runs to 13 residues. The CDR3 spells CATGLNGVNEQFF.

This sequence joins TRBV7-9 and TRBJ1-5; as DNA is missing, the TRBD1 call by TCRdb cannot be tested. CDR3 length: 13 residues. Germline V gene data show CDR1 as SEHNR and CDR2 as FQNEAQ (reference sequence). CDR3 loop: CASSSGQYQPQHF.

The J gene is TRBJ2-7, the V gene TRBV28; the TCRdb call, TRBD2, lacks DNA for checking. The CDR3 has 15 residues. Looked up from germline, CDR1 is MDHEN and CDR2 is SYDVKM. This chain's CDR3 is CASSPGLAGASEQYF.

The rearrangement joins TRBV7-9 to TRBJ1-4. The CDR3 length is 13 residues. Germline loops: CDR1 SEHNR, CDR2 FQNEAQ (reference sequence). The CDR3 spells CASSSLDKEKLFF. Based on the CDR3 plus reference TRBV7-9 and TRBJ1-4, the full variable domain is DTGVSQNPRHKITKRGQNVTFRCDPISEHNRLYWYRQTLGQGPEFLTYFQNEAQLEKSRLLSDRFSAERPKGSFSTLEIQRTEQGDSAMYLCASSSLDKEKLFFGSGTQLSVL.

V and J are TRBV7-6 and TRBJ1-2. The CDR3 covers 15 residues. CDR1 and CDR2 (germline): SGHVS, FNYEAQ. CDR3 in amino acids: CASSLEAVKDYGYTF.

The CDR3 sequence: CSVVLAGSYEQYF. The chain recombines TRBV29-1 with TRBJ2-7; TCRdb's D gene call, TRBD2, goes unchecked for lack of DNA. CDR3 size: 13 residues. Germline CDR1 reads SQVTM; CDR2 reads ANQGSEA.

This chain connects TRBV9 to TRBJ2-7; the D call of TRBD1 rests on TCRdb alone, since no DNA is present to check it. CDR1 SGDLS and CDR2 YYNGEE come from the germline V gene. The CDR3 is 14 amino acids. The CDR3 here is CASSVGQGVDEQYF.

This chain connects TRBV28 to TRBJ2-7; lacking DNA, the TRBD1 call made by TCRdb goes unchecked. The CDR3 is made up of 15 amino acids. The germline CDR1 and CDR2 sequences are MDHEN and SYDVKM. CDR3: CASTTGSSNSYEQYF.